The T cell receptor beta chain described here comes from a study of siplizumab effects on memory and regulatory T cells. Findings and limits, study-wide: Confirmation was lacking for the suppressive function of proliferating Tregs derived from siplizumab cultures. Naive T cells were seen as more diverse than memory cells and as major alloresponse contributors.

The germline V gene encodes CDR1 SGHAT and CDR2 FQDESV (reference sequence). The CDR3 consists of 11 residues. V lost 2 bases, J lost 6 bases, and 3 bases lay in between. Only in-frame clones appear in the TCRdb table, and some are missing; sequencing was by immunoSEQ multiplex PCR. This table has tens of thousands of clones, over 80% appearing once. This clone was detected a few times. The antigen remains undetermined. The sequence was collected from a human donor in good health. V gene TRBV11-1 combines with J gene TRBJ2-3, with no clear D. The sequenced sample consisted of Tregs sorted from blood. The CDR3 reads CASSLLDTQYF. In DNA form, the CDR3 reads TGTGCCAGCAGCTTATTGGATACGCAGTATTTT. Based on the CDR3 plus reference TRBV11-1 and TRBJ2-3, the full variable domain is EAEVAQSPRYKITEKSQAVAFWCDPISGHATLYWYRQILGQGPELLVQFQDESVVDDSQLPKDRFSAERLKGVDSTLKIQPAELGDSAMYLCASSLLDTQYFGPGTRLTVL.